A selection of T cell receptor beta chains follows, all from one sample in a study of shared clonotypes between healthy human individuals. Sequencing was performed with immunoSEQ multiplex PCR; in TCRdb, only in-frame clones are kept and a portion is missing. Of some 2 million clones listed, about 95% were seen once; the top ten hold 0.9% to 1.3%. The source material was naive CD8+ T cells sorted from blood. These receptors came from a man between 18 and 29 years old in good health. The CDR3 runs from the conserved cysteine through the conserved F or W. Fields, in order: clone size, CDR3 length, J gene, V gene, D gene, CDR3 DNA, CDR3 protein. The D gene is left open where the match is weak. A row's size may be missing; if present it is once, few, many or a size class.

few | 14 | TRBJ2-5 | TRBV5-6 | NA | TGTGCCAGCAGCTTGGGGGACATCCAAGAGACCCAGTACTTC | CASSLGDIQETQYF
NA | 16 | TRBJ2-7 | TRBV4-1 | TRBD1 | TGCGCCAGCAGCGCAGCAAGGACAGGGATCTCCTACGAGCAGTACTTC | CASSAARTGISYEQYF
NA | 15 | TRBJ1-1 | TRBV7-2 | NA | TGTGCCAGCAGCGAGTCCGCGACGGGGAACACTGAAGCTTTCTTT | CASSESATGNTEAFF
NA | 16 | TRBJ2-1 | TRBV7-9 | TRBD2 | TGTGCCAGCAGCCCGACGACTAGCGGGAGGGACAATGAGCAGTTCTTC | CASSPTTSGRDNEQFF
NA | 18 | TRBJ2-1 | TRBV4-3 | NA | TGCGCCAGCAGCCGAATAACAGGCGCCACTATCCCCTACAATGAGCAGTTCTTC | CASSRITGATIPYNEQFF
NA | 11 | TRBJ2-7 | TRBV7-2 | NA | TGTGCCAGCAGCTGGGGACGTGAGCAGTACTTC | CASSWGREQYF
NA | 18 | TRBJ1-2 | TRBV4-3 | TRBD1 | TGCGCCAGCAGCCAAGATCGGGGCGACAGGGGTTCTAACTATGGCTACACCTTC | CASSQDRGDRGSNYGYTF
once | 16 | TRBJ2-1 | TRBV7-9 | NA | TGTGCCAGCAGCTTAGACCCAATTGGATCCTACAATGAGCAGTTCTTC | CASSLDPIGSYNEQFF
NA | 13 | TRBJ2-7 | TRBV11-2 | NA | TGTGCCACCAGTCCCGGGGTGGGCTACGAGCAGTACTTC | CATSPGVGYEQYF
NA | 16 | TRBJ2-7 | TRBV7-9 | TRBD2 | TGTGCCAGCAGCCTAGCCGTGGCTAGCGGGGGGTACGAGCAGTACTTC | CASSLAVASGGYEQYF
NA | 14 | TRBJ1-6 | TRBV27 | NA | TGTGCCAGCAGTTTATTAGGGGTAAATTCACCCCTCCACTTT | CASSLLGVNSPLHF
NA | 15 | TRBJ2-7 | TRBV7-9 | TRBD1 | TGTGCCAGCAGCTTGACTGGGACAGGGATCTACGAGCAGTACTTC | CASSLTGTGIYEQYF
NA | 13 | TRBJ2-3 | TRBV4-1 | NA | TGCGCCAGCAGCCAAGAAGGGGGTTATACGCAGTATTTT | CASSQEGGYTQYF
NA | 15 | TRBJ1-2 | TRBV14 | NA | TGTGCCAGCAGCCAAGCAGACAGCTTTTACTATGGCTACACCTTC | CASSQADSFYYGYTF
NA | 15 | TRBJ1-1 | TRBV5-8 | NA | TGTGCCAGCAGCTTGGACGCCACGTGGGACACTGAAGCTTTCTTT | CASSLDATWDTEAFF
NA | 12 | TRBJ2-2 | TRBV11-3 | NA | TGTGCCAGCGGAGGTTTTACCGGGGAGCTGTTTTTT | CASGGFTGELFF
NA | 14 | TRBJ2-1 | TRBV30 | NA | TGTGCCTGGAGTACTGCAGGGCCTTACAATGAGCAGTTCTTC | CAWSTAGPYNEQFF